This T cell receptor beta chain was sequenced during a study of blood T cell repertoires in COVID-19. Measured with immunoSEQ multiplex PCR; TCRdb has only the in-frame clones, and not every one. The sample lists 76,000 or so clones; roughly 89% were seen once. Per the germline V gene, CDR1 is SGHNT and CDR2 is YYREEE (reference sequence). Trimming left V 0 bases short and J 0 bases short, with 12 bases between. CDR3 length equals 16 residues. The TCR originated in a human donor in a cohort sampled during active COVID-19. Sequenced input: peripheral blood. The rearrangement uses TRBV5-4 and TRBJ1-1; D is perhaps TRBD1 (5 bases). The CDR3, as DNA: TGTGCCAGCAGCTTGGTTCCAGGGAACATGAACACTGAAGCTTTCTTT. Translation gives CASSLVPGNMNTEAFF.